What follows describes a single TCR beta chain. Germline and junction disagree at one end, which may indicate a read error. This sample is drawn from a study of blood T cell repertoires in COVID-19. Study details: The United States, Italy and Spain provided the acute and convalescent COVID-19 samples. T cells, B-cell-depleted T cells, or PBMCs supplied cDNA or gDNA.

CDR3 length: 17 amino acids. CDR1 and CDR2 from the germline V gene are SGHRS and YFSETQ. Authors' data handling: Reference gene primers were amplified, and this amplification served to estimate nucleated cell counts. The repertoire was sequenced with immunoSEQ multiplex PCR; TCRdb's copy has only in-frame clones and lacks some. Clone size and V and J calls were adopted from that table, with D and trimming inferred from the DNA. The sample records over 70,000 clones, 75% to 95% being singletons. Sequenced: peripheral blood. The sequence derives from a human donor with active COVID-19. The donor label of this sample is uncertain. The chain has TRBV5-1 and TRBJ1-1; a weak D match, TRBD1 (5 bases). This CDR3 is CASSPDRAIPGNPEAFF. The CDR3 DNA sequence: TGCGCCAGCAGTCCGGACCGGGCCATACCAGGGAACCCTGAAGCTTTCTTT.